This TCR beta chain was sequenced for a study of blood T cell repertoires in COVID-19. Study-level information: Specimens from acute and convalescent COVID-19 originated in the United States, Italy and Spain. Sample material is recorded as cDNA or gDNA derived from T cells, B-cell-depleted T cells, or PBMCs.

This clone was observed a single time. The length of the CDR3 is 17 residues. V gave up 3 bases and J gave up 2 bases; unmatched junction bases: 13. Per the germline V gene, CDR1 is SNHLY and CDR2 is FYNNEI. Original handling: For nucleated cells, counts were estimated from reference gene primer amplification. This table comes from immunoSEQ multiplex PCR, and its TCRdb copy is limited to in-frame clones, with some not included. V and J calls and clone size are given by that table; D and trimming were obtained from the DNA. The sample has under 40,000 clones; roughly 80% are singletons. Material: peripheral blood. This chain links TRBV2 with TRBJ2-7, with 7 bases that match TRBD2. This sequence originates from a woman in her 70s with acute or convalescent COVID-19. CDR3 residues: CASSDHASGRGTYEQYF. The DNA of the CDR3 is TGTGCCAGCAGTGACCACGCGTCGGGGCGGGGGACCTACGAGCAGTACTTC. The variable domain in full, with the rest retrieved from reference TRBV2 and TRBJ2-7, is EPEVTQTPSHQVTQMGQEVILRCVPISNHLYFYWYRQILGQKVEFLVSFYNNEISEKSEIFDDQFSVERPDGSNFTLKIRSTKLEDSAMYFCASSDHASGRGTYEQYFGPGTRLTVT.